This T cell receptor (beta chain) was retrieved from a study of blood T cell repertoires in COVID-19. Overall study context: Samples came from the United States, Italy and Spain, spanning acute and convalescent COVID-19. PBMCs, B-cell-depleted T cells, or T cells were the source of the cDNA or gDNA that made up the material.

Concerning this clone itself: A junction boundary mismatches the germline segment, possibly from a read error.

This CDR3 is 12 amino acids long. Germline CDR1 SGHDT, CDR2 YYEEEE. In the original analysis: Reference gene primers were amplified, and this amplification served to estimate nucleated cell counts. Method: immunoSEQ multiplex PCR; TCRdb's copy keeps in-frame clones and lacks some. The DNA gave D and trimming, while V, J and clone size come from that table. This table has around 170,000 clones, about 86% appearing once. The TCR was taken from a woman younger than 45 with active or convalescent COVID-19. The chain recombines TRBV5-6 with TRBJ2-7; a weak D match, TRBD1 (6 bases). Sequencing was carried out using peripheral blood. The CDR3 loop is CASSLEFRTENF. In DNA form, the CDR3 reads TGTGCCAGCAGCTTGGAGTTCCGGACAGAGAACTTC.